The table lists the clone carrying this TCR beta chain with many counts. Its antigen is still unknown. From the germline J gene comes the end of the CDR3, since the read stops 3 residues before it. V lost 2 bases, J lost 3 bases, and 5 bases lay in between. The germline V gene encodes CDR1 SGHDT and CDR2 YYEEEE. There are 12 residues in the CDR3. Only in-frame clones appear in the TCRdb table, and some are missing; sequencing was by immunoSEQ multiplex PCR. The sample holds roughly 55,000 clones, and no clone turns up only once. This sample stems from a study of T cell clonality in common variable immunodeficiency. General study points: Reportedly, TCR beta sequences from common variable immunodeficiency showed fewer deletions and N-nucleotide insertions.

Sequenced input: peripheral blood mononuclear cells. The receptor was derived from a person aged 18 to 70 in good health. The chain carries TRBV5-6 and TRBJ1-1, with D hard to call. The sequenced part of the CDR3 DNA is TGTGCCAGCAGCTTTGGGCACACTGAA. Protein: CASSFGHTE. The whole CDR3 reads CASSFGHTEAFF. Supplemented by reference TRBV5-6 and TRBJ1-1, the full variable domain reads DAGVTQSPTHLIKTRGQQVTLRCSPKSGHDTVSWYQQALGQGPQFIFQYYEEEERQRGNFPDRFSGHQFPNYSSELNVNALLLGDSALYLCASSFGHTEAFFGQGTRLTVV.